A single sample is the source of the 25 T cell receptor beta chains below, sequenced in a study of T cell repertoires in cytomegalovirus infection. Their antigens remain unidentified. TCRdb reanalysed the reads using MiXCR and keeps one entry per CDR3 protein. The table records roughly 200,000 distinct CDR3 sequences, less than 50% of them present only once. Source: CD8+ T cells from cultured PBMCs, taken from culture after CMV antigen stimulation. These receptors came from a human donor in good health (CMV status not recorded). Some clones in this sample may be carry-over from other donors' samples.

The chain couples TRBV29-1 to TRBJ1-1; a weak D match, TRBD1 (5 bases). Germline lookup yields CDR1 SQVTM and CDR2 ANQGSEA. Trimming left V 7 bases short and J 2 bases short, with 11 bases between. The CDR3 totals 12 residues. This CDR3 reads CSAGRDNTEAFF. CDR3 coding DNA: TGCAGCGCGGGGCGTGACAACACTGAAGCTTTCTTT.

This clonotype was counted a few times. The rearrangement joins TRBV12-3 or TRBV12-4 to TRBJ1-5; D gene uncertain. V lost 8 bases and J lost 2, with 7 bases in between. The CDR3 length is 12 residues. The CDR3, as DNA: TGTGCCAGCCTAAGGGGCAATCAGCCCCAGCATTTT. Residues: CASLRGNQPQHF.

This clonotype came up a few times. The rearrangement joins TRBV27 to TRBJ2-7; the D is unclear. Germline values: CDR1 MNHEY, CDR2 SMNVEV (reference sequence). V lost 4 bases, J lost 2 bases, and 12 bases lay in between. The CDR3 covers 14 residues. The CDR3 is CASSWAPVAYEQYF. In DNA form, the CDR3 reads TGTGCCAGCAGTTGGGCCCCCGTGGCCTACGAGCAGTACTTC.

This clonotype has only one observation. The J gene is TRBJ1-4, the V gene TRBV7-9; D gene uncertain. The CDR3 length is 15 residues. V dropped 3 bases and J dropped 0 bases, with 8 bases sitting between them. The germline gives CDR1 SEHNR, CDR2 FQNEAQ (reference sequence). DNA for the CDR3: TGTGCCAGCAGCTTTCCGCAAACAACTAATGAAAAACTGTTTTTT. This sequence encodes CASSFPQTTNEKLFF.

The chain is built from TRBV5-6 and TRBJ2-1, with 7 bases identical to TRBD2. The CDR3 length is 16 residues. J gave up 8 bases and V 3 bases, and 14 bases lay outside the gene matches. The germline V gene encodes CDR1 SGHDT and CDR2 YYEEEE. The CDR3 nucleotides are TGTGCCAGCAGCTGGGGGTTAGCGGGTGCCCTGGATGAGCAGTTCTTC. This translates into CASSWGLAGALDEQFF. Variable domain in full (rest from reference TRBV5-6 and TRBJ2-1): DAGVTQSPTHLIKTRGQQVTLRCSPKSGHDTVSWYQQALGQGPQFIFQYYEEEERQRGNFPDRFSGHQFPNYSSELNVNALLLGDSALYLCASSWGLAGALDEQFFGPGTRLTVL.

V and J are TRBV2 and TRBJ2-7; D might be TRBD1 (5 bases). V was clipped by 7 bases and J by 6 bases, with 7 bases between them. The CDR3 covers 10 residues. In germline, CDR1 is SNHLY, CDR2 FYNNEI. The CDR3 is CASMGREQYF. CDR3 DNA: TGTGCCAGCATGGGGCGCGAGCAGTACTTC.

This rearrangement joins TRBV7-9 to TRBJ1-5, with TRBD1 as a possible D gene (6 bases). Trimming shortened V by 3 bases and J by 6 bases, and 12 bases separated the two germline ends. CDR3 size: 14 residues. Germline V gives CDR1 SEHNR, CDR2 FQNEAQ (reference sequence). The CDR3 here is CASSFGGARQPQHF. DNA of the CDR3: TGTGCCAGCAGCTTCGGGGGGGCTCGTCAGCCCCAGCATTTT.

The chain employs TRBV4-1 and TRBJ1-5; D is unresolved. The germline CDR1 and CDR2 sequences are MGHRA and YSYEKL. Trimming took off 4 bases at V and 6 bases at J, with 13 bases between the two ends. CDR3 size: 14 residues. CDR3 in DNA: TGCGCCAGCAGCCTCACGAGAGGTTCTCAGCCCCAGCATTTT. Translating it yields CASSLTRGSQPQHF.

This rearrangement joins TRBV19 to TRBJ2-2, with TRBD1 as a possible D gene (5 bases). There are 15 residues in the CDR3. Trimming left V 4 bases short and J 5 bases short, with 14 bases between. Looked up from germline, CDR1 is LNHDA and CDR2 is SQIVND (reference sequence). This chain's CDR3 is CASSTWGRKTGELFF. The CDR3, as DNA: TGTGCCAGTAGTACTTGGGGCCGTAAAACCGGGGAGCTGTTTTTT. Supplemented by reference TRBV19 and TRBJ2-2, the full variable domain reads DGGITQSPKYLFRKEGQNVTLSCEQNLNHDAMYWYRQDPGQGLRLIYYSQIVNDFQKGDIAEGYSVSREKKESFPLTVTSAQKNPTAFYLCASSTWGRKTGELFFGEGSRLTVL.

This clonotype was seen a handful of times. The V gene is TRBV13, the J gene TRBJ2-2, with unresolved D. The length of the CDR3 is 16 residues. Germline V gene data show CDR1 as PRHDT and CDR2 as FYEKMQ (reference sequence). V lost 4 bases and J 3 bases, leaving 15 bases between the germline ends. This chain's CDR3 is CASSSLMANHTGELFF. CDR3 nucleotide sequence: TGTGCCAGCAGCTCCTTGATGGCGAACCACACCGGGGAGCTGTTTTTT.

CDR3 nucleotide sequence: TGTGCCAGCAGCTATGGCACACGGGGCAATCAGCCCCAGCATTTT. Protein product: CASSYGTRGNQPQHF. The chain employs TRBV5-6 and TRBJ1-5; no clear D gene. The CDR3 totals 15 residues. Trimming stripped 3 bases from V and 2 bases from J, with 12 bases between. Germline assignment: CDR1 SGHDT and CDR2 YYEEEE.

The V call is TRBV12-5, the J call TRBJ1-3; 8 bases are shared with TRBD1. The J segment lost 1 base and the V segment lost 6 bases, leaving 14 bases of the junction unmatched. The CDR3 consists of 18 residues. The V gene's germline CDR1 is LGHNT and CDR2 FRNRAP. The CDR3 nucleotides read TGTGCTAGTGGACCTCCGCCAGGGGGCCTCAATTCTGGAAACACCATATATTTT. Translating it yields CASGPPPGGLNSGNTIYF.

The chain couples TRBV12-3 or TRBV12-4 to TRBJ2-5; tentatively, D is TRBD1 (6 bases). The germline V and J ends were trimmed by 5 bases and 3 bases, with 19 bases remaining between them. The CDR3 spans 16 residues. The CDR3 DNA sequence: TGTGCCAGCAGTCTATCCGAAGGGGGTAGAAAAGAGACCCAGTACTTC. This encodes CASSLSEGGRKETQYF.

This clonotype has more than one count but fewer than ten. The rearrangement uses TRBV4-1 and TRBJ2-1, with D perhaps matching TRBD1 (6 bases). Germline assignment: CDR1 MGHRA and CDR2 YSYEKL. Trimming cost V 4 bases and J 4 bases, with 17 bases left between them. This CDR3 contains 16 residues. The CDR3 DNA reads TGCGCCAGCAGCCCAACTTGGACAGTATCATACAATGAGCAGTTCTTC. This codes for CASSPTWTVSYNEQFF.

There are a few counts of this clonotype. This chain links TRBV7-2 with TRBJ2-3; 7 bases are shared with TRBD2. Germline V CDR1 and CDR2: SGHTA, FQGNSA. The CDR3 length is 15 residues. The ends lost 2 bases at V and 6 bases at J; junction bases unmatched: 8. CDR3 coding DNA: TGTGCCAGCAGCTTAACGGGAGGTGCGGCGGATACGCAGTATTTT. Protein product: CASSLTGGAADTQYF.

This clonotype was observed a few times. The rearrangement links TRBV27 to TRBJ1-1; 7 bases map to TRBD1. V lost 5 bases and J lost 5; bases outside the gene matches: 8. The CDR3 spans 14 residues. Per the germline V gene, CDR1 is MNHEY and CDR2 is SMNVEV (reference sequence). DNA of the CDR3: TGTGCCAGCAGTCCCTCAGGGGGAGGTACTGAAGCTTTCTTT. Its translation: CASSPSGGGTEAFF.

The chain recombines TRBV20-1 with TRBJ2-1; TRBD1 or TRBD2 may be the D gene (5 bases each). CDR3 length: 16 residues. V was cut by 7 bases and J by 7 bases, with 26 bases left in between. Looked up from germline, CDR1 is DFQATT and CDR2 is SNEGSKA (reference sequence). The CDR3 nucleotides read TGCAGTGTACCCCCCCCCCGGGACCCGATAGGGAATGAGCAGTTCTTC. Encoded protein: CSVPPPRDPIGNEQFF.

The V gene is TRBV30, the J gene TRBJ2-1; D is possibly TRBD2 (6 bases). The germline V gene has CDR1 GTSNPN and CDR2 SVGIG (reference sequence). V was cut by 3 bases and J by 7 bases, with 10 bases left in between. The CDR3 length is 12 residues. The CDR3: CAWREGRNEQFF. The CDR3 bases are TGTGCCTGGAGGGAGGGAAGGAATGAGCAGTTCTTC.

This clonotype showed up just once. The chain uses TRBV5-1 and TRBJ2-7; possible D gene TRBD1, 7 bases. Trimming removed 4 bases from V and 3 bases from J, with 17 bases in between. From germline, CDR1 is SGHRS and CDR2 YFSETQ. The CDR3 contains 15 residues. The CDR3 region is CASSPWGDRGYEQYF. CDR3 sequence (DNA): TGCGCCAGCAGCCCCTGGGGGGACAGAGGCTACGAGCAGTACTTC.

J is TRBJ1-1 and V is TRBV9; weak D call: TRBD1 (6 bases). CDR1 is SGDLS and CDR2 is YYNGEE in the germline V gene. Trimming stripped 1 base from V and 2 bases from J, with 15 bases between. This CDR3 contains 16 residues. The CDR3 DNA reads TGTGCCAGCAGCGTATCCCCAACAGGGCTTAACACTGAAGCTTTCTTT. This encodes CASSVSPTGLNTEAFF.

This clonotype was found a few times. This chain uses TRBV12-3 or TRBV12-4 with TRBJ2-3, with 9 bases aligning to TRBD2. V lost 2 bases, J lost 2 bases, and 2 bases stayed unmatched. CDR3 length: 15 residues. The CDR3 here is CASSLLAGTTDTQYF. CDR3 coding DNA: TGTGCCAGCAGTTTACTAGCGGGGACCACAGATACGCAGTATTTT.

This chain links TRBV12-3 or TRBV12-4 with TRBJ2-7; 12 bases line up with TRBD2. CDR3 length equals 16 residues. The V segment lost 4 bases and the J segment 1 base; nucleotides outside the gene matches: 5. The CDR3 sequence is CASSSGLAGMSYEQYF. The CDR3 DNA follows: TGTGCCAGCAGTTCCGGACTAGCGGGAATGTCCTACGAGCAGTACTTC.

This clonotype has at least ten counts. The rearrangement links TRBV7-3 to TRBJ2-2; TRBD2 matches 9 bases. The ends lost 1 base at V and 0 bases at J; junction bases unmatched: 6. Per germline, CDR1 SGHTA and CDR2 FQGTGA. The CDR3 has 18 amino acids. The CDR3 loop reads CASSLNSGGYTNTGELFF. CDR3 nucleotide sequence: TGTGCCAGCAGCTTAAATAGCGGGGGCTACACGAACACCGGGGAGCTGTTTTTT.

The chain has TRBV7-8 and TRBJ2-2, with 9 bases lining up with TRBD1. The CDR3 length is 15 residues. Germline CDR1 and CDR2: SGHVS and FQNEAQ. The ends lost 5 bases at V and 3 bases at J; junction bases unmatched: 4. This CDR3 reads CASSMTGGDTGELFF. In DNA form, the CDR3 reads TGTGCCAGCAGCATGACAGGGGGGGACACCGGGGAGCTGTTTTTT.

This clonotype was seen at least ten times. V usage is TRBV7-6 and J usage is TRBJ2-5, with 8 positions matching TRBD1. Trimming removed 1 base from V and 1 base from J; junction bases left unmatched: 5. The CDR3 has 16 residues. Germline CDR1 and CDR2: SGHVS and FNYEAQ. The chain's CDR3 is CASSLEGRGPQETQYF. The CDR3 nucleotides are TGTGCCAGCAGCTTAGAGGGCAGGGGGCCCCAAGAGACCCAGTACTTC.